This T cell receptor beta chain came from a study of CD8 T cells in ankylosing spondylitis (TCRdb year 2017). In the study overall: T cell receptor beta repertoires were profiled in healthy donors and ankylosing spondylitis patients so that disease-linked TCR variants could be found. In total, the full study cohort was made up of 110 or so healthy donors and approximately 27 ankylosing spondylitis patients. Peripheral blood was sampled, and synovial fluid was additionally collected from ankylosing spondylitis patients.

The germline ends are 13 bases apart after V is trimmed by 4 bases and J by 6 bases. As encoded in the germline V gene, CDR1 is SGDLS while CDR2 is YYNGEE. The CDR3 holds 13 amino acids from the cysteine to the phenylalanine. Only CDR3 DNA remains: 39 bases, in frame from the first base. Sequencing was carried out with an Illumina HiSeq 2500. Quantitative 5'-RACE with molecular barcodes was the method used to prepare the TCR beta libraries. The paper's data handling went like this. A new computational method based on a probabilistic model of VDJ rearrangement was used to identify disease-linked TCR variants. TCRdb applied fastp at Q25 and MiXCR to the public reads, then kept only in-frame beta chains. Each record represents a unique CDR3 protein, reported with the most common genes and DNA among its rows. None of the V and J calls come from the authors' own analysis; TCRdb made them. The sample table contains approximately 520,000 distinct CDR3 sequences; only one count was recorded for over 4% of them. The ten top clones hold under 4.5% of the sample.

Results and caveats for the whole study, not just this receptor: The disease-linked clones showed a CD8+ phenotype and occurred at relatively low frequencies in peripheral blood. Blood from ankylosing spondylitis patients appeared to be characterized by a TCR beta motif made up of under 10 highly homologous amino acid variants. Significant enrichment of the disease-linked clones was reported in matched synovial fluid samples from ankylosing spondylitis patients. Some motif variants had previously been reported in the synovial fluid and blood of reactive arthritis patients, which suggests shared mechanisms of disease initiation.

This clonotype was recorded many times. Its binding antigen is unknown. Base qualities are not recorded, but no much larger clone differs from it by a single base. The sample consisted of blood, either unsorted or a sorted T cell fraction (not recorded which). Rearrangement joined TRBV9 to TRBJ1-1; no D gene is confidently identified. The clonotype was recovered from a male donor with ankylosing spondylitis. The CDR3 loop reads CASSRVSGAEAFF. Here is the DNA: TGTGCCAGCAGCCGCGTATCCGGTGCTGAAGCTTTCTTT.